This TCR beta chain is from a study of TIL therapy for anti-PD-1-resistant metastatic lung cancer. The immunoSEQ assay was v3. The method was immunoSEQ multiplex PCR; TCRdb's version includes in-frame clones alone and lacks a portion of them. The sample shows 50,000 or so clones, less than 75% of them seen only once. This CDR3 is built from 13 residues. V lost 4 bases and J 12 bases, leaving 19 bases between the germline ends. The V gene's germline CDR1 is SEHNR and CDR2 FQNEAQ (reference sequence). Time point in this sample: pre-treatment sample, taken before nivolumab and TIL therapy. Most excised metastases sampled were pleural nodules or supraclavicular lymph nodes.

This clonotype was obtained from a person between 25 and 80 years old with non-small cell lung cancer. The specimen comprised tumor tissue, sampled at baseline. The chain uses TRBV7-9 and TRBJ2-7; possibly TRBD2 for D (5 bases). CDR3 sequence reads: CASSSPVFSASYF. The CDR3 nucleotides read TGTGCCAGCAGCTCGCCTGTGTTTAGCGCATCGTACTTC.